The T cell receptor (beta chain) described here comes from a study of blood T cell repertoires in COVID-19 (dated by TCRdb to 2019 to 2021). For the study in its entirety: Samples from collaborators originated in the United States, Italy and Spain and spanned both the acute and convalescent phases of COVID-19. The samples were drawn from two sources: the first 160 participants of the ongoing ImmuneRACE study, and 1,200 or so subjects contributed by 6 global collaborators. Deeply sampled blood TCRbeta repertoires from subjects exposed to, actively infected with, or recovered from COVID-19 were included in the dataset. The prospective study material was composed of cDNA or gDNA derived from T cells, B-cell-depleted T cells, or PBMCs. Where available, HLA class I and class II types were taken from metadata supplied by the sample provider and were not determined by assay-based typing. The repertoires were made available in a free public database intended to serve as a resource for research on the immune response to SARS-CoV-2. The sample metadata nearly always contained a de-identified subject ID, COVID-19 status, age in years and sex.

Whole blood was collected in K2EDTA tubes by collaborating institutions according to the institutions' own protocols. For TCRbeta analysis, collaborators shipped samples as frozen whole blood, isolated PBMCs, or DNA extracted from either of those sample types. For this clone: It lacks a known antigen. One base away there is no much larger clone; base qualities are not given.

The immunoSEQ Assay, a bias-controlled multiplex PCR, was used to amplify TCRbeta CDR3 regions from genomic DNA. Processing in the source paper ran as follows. Nucleated cell counts per sample were estimated from amplification of reference gene primers within the assay. To quantify the absolute abundance of each unique TCRbeta CDR3 rearrangement, sequence reads were collapsed and filtered. For each sample, productive Simpson clonality was calculated as the square root of Simpson's diversity index across productive rearrangements. This is the immuneACCESS table as TCRdb keeps it, with only in-frame sequences that have V and J called. A part of the clones is gone; compared with another copy, unresolved V genes explain less than half, and the rest is unexplained. V and J calls plus clone size are reproduced from that table; the DNA served to infer D and trimming. For this sample the table gives about 86,000 clones, of which around 86% were detected only once. 0.85% to 1.3% of the sample is held by the ten biggest clonotypes.

General findings and caveats noted by the study authors: How much clinical and demographic metadata was included differed by source and by participant, and the metadata was provided uncurated.

Sequences were obtained from peripheral blood. The TCR sequence derives from a human donor in a cohort sampled during active COVID-19.

CDR3 region: CASSFSGDPHNEQFF. The nucleotide sequence reads TGTGCCAGCAGCTTTAGCGGGGACCCTCACAATGAGCAGTTCTTC. Here the chain combines TRBV9 and TRBJ2-1, with 8 bases in between that match TRBD2. Reading the germline V gene gives CDR1 SGDLS and CDR2 YYNGEE. Compared with germline, V lacks 4 bases and J lacks 5 bases; bases without a gene match: 8. Reading from cysteine to phenylalanine, the CDR3 counts 15 amino acids. Only CDR3 DNA is held: 45 bases, read in frame from base 1.